This TCR beta chain was recorded in a study of blood T cell repertoires in COVID-19. Background on the study: The samples span acute and convalescent COVID-19 from the United States, Italy and Spain.

Produced via immunoSEQ multiplex PCR; TCRdb's table is partial and in-frame only. This table holds just over 250,000 clones, approximately 88% found once. CDR1 and CDR2 from the germline V gene are SGHTA and FQGNSA. The CDR3 runs to 17 residues. The V end lost 5 bases, the J end lost 2 bases, and 21 bases lay between the germline ends. The material sequenced was peripheral blood. The chain links TRBV7-2 to TRBJ2-5, with D perhaps TRBD2 (6 bases). This receptor was obtained from a woman in her 70s with COVID-19, enrolled during active disease. DNA for the CDR3: TGTGCCAGCAGCCCAAATACAGGATCCGGAGGGCAAGAGACCCAGTACTTC. Protein: CASSPNTGSGGQETQYF.